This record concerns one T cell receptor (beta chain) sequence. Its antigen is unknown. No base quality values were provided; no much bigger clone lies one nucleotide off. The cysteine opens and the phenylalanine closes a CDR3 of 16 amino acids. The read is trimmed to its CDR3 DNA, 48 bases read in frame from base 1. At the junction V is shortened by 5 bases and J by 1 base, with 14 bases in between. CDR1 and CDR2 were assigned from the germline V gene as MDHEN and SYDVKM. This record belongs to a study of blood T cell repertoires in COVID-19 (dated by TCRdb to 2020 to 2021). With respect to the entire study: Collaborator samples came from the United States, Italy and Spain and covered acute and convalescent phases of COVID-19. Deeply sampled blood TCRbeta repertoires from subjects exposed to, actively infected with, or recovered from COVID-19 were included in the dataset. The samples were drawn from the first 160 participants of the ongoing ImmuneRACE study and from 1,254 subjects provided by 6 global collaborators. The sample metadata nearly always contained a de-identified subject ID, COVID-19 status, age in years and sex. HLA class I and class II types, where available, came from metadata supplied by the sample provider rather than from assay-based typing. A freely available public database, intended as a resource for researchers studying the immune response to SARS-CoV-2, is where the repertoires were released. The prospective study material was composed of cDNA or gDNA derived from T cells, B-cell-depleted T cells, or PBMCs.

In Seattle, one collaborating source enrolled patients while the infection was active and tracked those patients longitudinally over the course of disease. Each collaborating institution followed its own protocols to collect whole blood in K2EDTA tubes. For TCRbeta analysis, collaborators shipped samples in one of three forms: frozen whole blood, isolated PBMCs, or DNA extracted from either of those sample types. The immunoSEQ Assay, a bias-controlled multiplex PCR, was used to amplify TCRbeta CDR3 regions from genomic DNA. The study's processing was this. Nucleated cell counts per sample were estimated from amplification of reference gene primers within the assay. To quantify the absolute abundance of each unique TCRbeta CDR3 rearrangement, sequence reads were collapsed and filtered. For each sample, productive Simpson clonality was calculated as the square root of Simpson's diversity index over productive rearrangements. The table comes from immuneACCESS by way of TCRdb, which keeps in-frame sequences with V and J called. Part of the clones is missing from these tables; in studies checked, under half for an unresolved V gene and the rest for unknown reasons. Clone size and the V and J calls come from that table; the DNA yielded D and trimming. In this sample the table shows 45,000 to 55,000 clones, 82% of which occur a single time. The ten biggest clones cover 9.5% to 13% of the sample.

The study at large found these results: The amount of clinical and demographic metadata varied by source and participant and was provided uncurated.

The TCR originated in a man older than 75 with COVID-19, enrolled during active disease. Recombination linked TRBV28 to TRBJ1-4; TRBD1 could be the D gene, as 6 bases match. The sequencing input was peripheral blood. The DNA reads TGTGCCAGCAGTCTACAGGGCCACCTAACTAATGAAAAACTGTTTTTT. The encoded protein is CASSLQGHLTNEKLFF. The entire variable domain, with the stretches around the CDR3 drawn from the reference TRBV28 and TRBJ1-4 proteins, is DVKVTQSSRYLVKRTGEKVFLECVQDMDHENMFWYRQDPGLGLRLIYFSYDVKMKEKGDIPEGYSVSREKKERFSLILESASTNQTSMYLCASSLQGHLTNEKLFFGSGTQLSVL.